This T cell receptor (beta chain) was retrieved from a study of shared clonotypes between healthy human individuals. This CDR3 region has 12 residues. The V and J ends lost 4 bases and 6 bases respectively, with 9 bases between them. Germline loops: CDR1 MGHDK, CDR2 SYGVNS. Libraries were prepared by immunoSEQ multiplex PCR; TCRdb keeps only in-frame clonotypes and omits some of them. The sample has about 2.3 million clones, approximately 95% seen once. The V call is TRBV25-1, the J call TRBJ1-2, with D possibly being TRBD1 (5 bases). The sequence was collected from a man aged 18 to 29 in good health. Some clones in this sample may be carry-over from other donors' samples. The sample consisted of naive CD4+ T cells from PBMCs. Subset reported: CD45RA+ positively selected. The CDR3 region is CASSAGLHGYTF. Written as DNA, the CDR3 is TGTGCCAGCAGTGCAGGGTTGCATGGCTACACCTTC.